This T cell receptor (beta chain) was retrieved from a study of cytomegalovirus exposure and HLA in healthy donors. Findings and caveats of the study: Roughly 170 TCR beta chains were listed as cytomegalovirus-associated. A later analysis found common viral pathogens apparently linked to several of the most significant clusters. It was taken for granted in presence/absence analyses that sequencing depth across donors was roughly uniform.

The donors were healthy bone marrow donors. Concerning this clone: Its antigen is unknown.

Both 60 Vbeta primers and 13 Jbeta primers went into the PCR. Sequenced by immunoSEQ multiplex PCR; TCRdb stores in-frame clones only, minus some. This table holds roughly 230,000 clones, 70% to 90% found once. CDR3 length: 13 amino acids. In germline, CDR1 is SGHVS, CDR2 FQNEAQ. V was shortened by 1 base and J by 8 bases, with 11 bases between the two germline ends. Sequenced input: PBMCs. The rearrangement joins TRBV7-8 to TRBJ1-2; D may be TRBD1 (5 bases). The TCR comes from a girl aged 2-10 years in good health and CMV-seronegative. This CDR3 is CASSLGREGGYTF. CDR3 bases: TGTGCCAGCAGCTTAGGGAGGGAGGGGGGCTACACCTTC.